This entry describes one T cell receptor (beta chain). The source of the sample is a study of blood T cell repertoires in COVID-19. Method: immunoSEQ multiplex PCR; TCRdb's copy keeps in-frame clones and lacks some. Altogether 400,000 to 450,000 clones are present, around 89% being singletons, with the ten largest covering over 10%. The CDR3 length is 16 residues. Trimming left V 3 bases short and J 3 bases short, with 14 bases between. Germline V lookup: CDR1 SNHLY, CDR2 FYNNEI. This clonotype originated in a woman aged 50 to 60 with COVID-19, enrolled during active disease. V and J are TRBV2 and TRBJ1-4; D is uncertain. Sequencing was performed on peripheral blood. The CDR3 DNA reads TGTGCCAGCAGTGATTCGGCCAGGACTTCTAATGAAAAACTGTTTTTT. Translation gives CASSDSARTSNEKLFF.